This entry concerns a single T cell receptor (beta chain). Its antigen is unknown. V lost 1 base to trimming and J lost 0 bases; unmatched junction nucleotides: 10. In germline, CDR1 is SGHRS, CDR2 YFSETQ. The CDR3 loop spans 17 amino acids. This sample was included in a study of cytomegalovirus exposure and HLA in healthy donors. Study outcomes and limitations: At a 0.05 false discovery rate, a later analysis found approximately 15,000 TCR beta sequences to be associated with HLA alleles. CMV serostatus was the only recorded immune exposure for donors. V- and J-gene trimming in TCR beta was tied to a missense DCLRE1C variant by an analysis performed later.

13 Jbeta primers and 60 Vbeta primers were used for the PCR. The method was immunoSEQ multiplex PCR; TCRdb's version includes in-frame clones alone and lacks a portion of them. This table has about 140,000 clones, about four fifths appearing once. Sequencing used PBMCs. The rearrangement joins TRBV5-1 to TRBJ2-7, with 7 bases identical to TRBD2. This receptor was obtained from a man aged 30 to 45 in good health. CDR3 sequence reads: CASSLIGWTSGSYEQYF. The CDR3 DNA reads TGCGCCAGCAGCTTGATTGGCTGGACTAGTGGCTCCTACGAGCAGTACTTC.